This TCR beta chain is drawn from a study of blood T cell repertoires in COVID-19. Across the study: The United States, Italy and Spain provided the acute and convalescent COVID-19 samples.

Under the authors' procedure: Reference gene primer amplification in the assay estimated nucleated cell counts. Measured with immunoSEQ multiplex PCR; TCRdb has only the in-frame clones, and not every one. Clonal size and the V and J genes are those of that table, whereas D and trimming came from the DNA. The sample includes about 350,000 clones, around 87% of them seen just once. The CDR3 extends over 15 amino acids. CDR1 LNHDA and CDR2 SQIVND come from the germline V gene (reference sequence). V lost 5 bases to trimming and J lost 4 bases; unmatched junction nucleotides: 7. The sequence derives from a woman in her forties or fifties with COVID-19, enrolled during active disease. V is TRBV19 and J is TRBJ2-2, with 7 bases aligning to TRBD2. Material: peripheral blood. CDR3 bases: TGTGCCAGTAGTCCACGGGGAGGGAGCACCGGGGAGCTGTTTTTT. This translates into CASSPRGGSTGELFF.